This T cell receptor beta chain was found in a study of regulatory T cells in long-lasting Graves disease. Time point indicated: newly diagnosed GD, antithyroid drugs for less than 3 months. The TCR library was made from RNA that had been extracted from PBMCs in TRIzol. Construction of TCR beta libraries relied on iRepertoire HTBI primers and on Arm-PCR targeting CDR3 regions. Each CDR3 protein gets one entry after TCRdb re-called the multiplex PCR reads with MiXCR. The sample yields about 200,000 distinct CDR3 sequences, approximately 16% seen once. CDR1 and CDR2 from the germline V gene are LGHDT and YNNKEL (reference sequence). Trimming pared 4 bases from V and 2 bases from J, leaving 8 bases between. The CDR3 contains 13 residues. This clonotype was picked up a small number of times.

The source is a female donor with Graves disease. Sequencing was performed on peripheral blood mononuclear cells (PBMCs), taken at new diagnosis, from a patient treated with antithyroid drugs. The chain combines TRBV3-1 with TRBJ1-2; no clear D gene. CDR3: CASSLGLNYGYTF. As DNA, the CDR3 is TGTGCCAGCAGCCTGGGCCTCAACTATGGCTACACCTTC.